This is a list of T cell receptor beta chains from one sample in a study of siplizumab effects on memory and regulatory T cells. Measured with immunoSEQ multiplex PCR; TCRdb has only the in-frame clones, and not every one. Among about 56,000 clones listed, about 98% were seen once. Sample: naive CD8+ T cells sorted from blood. These receptors all stem from a human donor in good health. CDR3s leave out the opening cysteine and the closing phenylalanine or tryptophan.

TRBV4-2	TRBJ2-6	ASSQVRGDRSSGANVLT
TRBV7-6	TRBJ1-2	ASSPGTGYGYT
TRBV29-1	TRBJ2-5	SGTTRGGETQY
TRBV7-6	TRBJ2-2	ASSLANTSKTGTVNTGELF
TRBV7-3	TRBJ2-5	ASSLTPQETQY
TRBV5-8	TRBJ2-7	ASSLGIDVSYEQY
TRBV29-1	TRBJ2-7	SVDPGPPYEQY
TRBV28	TRBJ2-7	ASSFEAGLIYEQY
TRBV28	TRBJ1-1	ASSLEGGNTEAF
TRBV6-1	TRBJ1-2	ASSAAGGGGYGYT
TRBV5-8	TRBJ2-7	ASRGAGGPYEQY
TRBV19	TRBJ2-4	ASSIDGGLAGGRFAENIQY
TRBV30	TRBJ1-1	AWSDSNTEAF